This is a list of T cell receptor beta chains from one sample in a study of siplizumab effects on memory and regulatory T cells. Assay used: immunoSEQ multiplex PCR; TCRdb lists only in-frame clones, some missing. The data hold just over 60,000 clones, with 70% to 85% observed a single time. Sequenced: memory CD4+ T cells sorted from blood. The source of these receptors is a human donor in good health. Both conserved end residues are part of each CDR3. D genes are given only for firm matches. The listing skips clone size in some rows; elsewhere it reads once, few, many or a size class.

d_call,clone_size,v_call,cdr3_length,j_call,cdr3_nt,cdr3_aa
TRBD1,.,TRBV6-5,15,TRBJ2-1,TGTGCCAGCAAAAAAGACAGGGGCTACTACAATGAGCAGTTCTTC,CASKKDRGYYNEQFF
TRBD1,.,TRBV7-2,14,TRBJ1-2,TGTGCCAGCAGCTTAAGGCAGGGGGGCTATGGCTACACCTTC,CASSLRQGGYGYTF
.,.,TRBV7-2,16,TRBJ2-6,TGTGCCAGCAGCTTTAATCGGGGCTCTGGGGCCAACGTCCTGACTTTC,CASSFNRGSGANVLTF
.,.,TRBV9,14,TRBJ1-2,TGTGCCAGCAGCGTACCGGGATCGAACTATGGCTACACCTTC,CASSVPGSNYGYTF
.,.,TRBV7-2,12,TRBJ2-7,TGTGCCAGCAGCCCGACAGGATACGAGCAGTACTTC,CASSPTGYEQYF
TRBD1,.,TRBV7-9,14,TRBJ1-5,TGTGCCAGCAGCTCCGGGACAGGGCCCCAGCCCCAGCATTTT,CASSSGTGPQPQHF
.,few,TRBV5-8,13,TRBJ2-1,TGTGCCAGCAGCCATACTAACCGCAATGAGCAGTTCTTC,CASSHTNRNEQFF
.,few,TRBV4-3,16,TRBJ2-3,TGCGCCAGCAGCCCCGGACAGACAAGTAGCACAGATACGCAGTATTTT,CASSPGQTSSTDTQYF
.,few,TRBV6-5,15,TRBJ1-5,TGTGCCAGCAGACCCACAGGAGGCAGCAATCAGCCCCAGCATTTT,CASRPTGGSNQPQHF
.,.,TRBV19,15,TRBJ1-4,TGTGCCAGTAGCTCGACGGCTTCAACTAATGAAAAACTGTTTTTT,CASSSTASTNEKLFF
.,.,TRBV2,14,TRBJ1-3,TGTGCCAGCAGTGAAGGCAGGGGTGGAAACACCATATATTTT,CASSEGRGGNTIYF
.,.,TRBV27,18,TRBJ1-1,TGTGCCAGCAGTTATTCCTTTGGAGGGTTAACGGGGAACACTGAAGCTTTCTTT,CASSYSFGGLTGNTEAFF
.,.,TRBV28,15,TRBJ2-3,TGTGCCAGTGGGAAAAGGGACCGCCACACAGATACGCAGTATTTT,CASGKRDRHTDTQYF
.,.,TRBV6-5,15,TRBJ1-2,TGTGCCAGCAGCTTGGGAGGGGGTCCTAACTATGGCTACACCTTC,CASSLGGGPNYGYTF
TRBD2,.,TRBV2,15,TRBJ2-5,TGTGCCAGCAGTATTCCCTCCGGGGGGCAAGAGACCCAGTACTTC,CASSIPSGGQETQYF
TRBD1,.,TRBV7-2,15,TRBJ2-1,TGTGCCAGCAGCTCCTACGGGACAGGGGCCAATGAGCAGTTCTTC,CASSSYGTGANEQFF
TRBD2,few,TRBV7-2,15,TRBJ2-1,TGTGCCAGCAGCGTTAGCGGGGGGTCGTACAATGAGCAGTTCTTC,CASSVSGGSYNEQFF
.,.,TRBV9,16,TRBJ2-2,TGTGCCAGCAGCGTAGAGGGCAGGGGAATCGCCGGGGAGCTGTTTTTT,CASSVEGRGIAGELFF
.,.,TRBV4-1,12,TRBJ2-7,TGCGCCAGCAGGGCAGGGACGGGCGAGCAGTACTTC,CASRAGTGEQYF
.,.,TRBV2,15,TRBJ1-4,TGTGCCAGCAGTGCTGACAGTGCAACTAATGAAAAACTGTTTTTT,CASSADSATNEKLFF
.,.,TRBV2,14,TRBJ2-6,TGTGCCAGCAGAAAGAGCTCTGGGGCCAACGTCCTGACTTTC,CASRKSSGANVLTF
.,.,TRBV2,10,TRBJ2-7,TGTGCCAGCGGGCTCTACGAGCAGTACTTC,CASGLYEQYF
.,.,TRBV5-4,15,TRBJ2-2,TGTGCCAGCAGCTCCCTTCAGGGCTTGGGCGGGGAGCTGTTTTTT,CASSSLQGLGGELFF
.,.,TRBV6-5,14,TRBJ1-2,TGTGCCAGCAGTTATTCAGGACTGGGGCGCGGCTACACCTTC,CASSYSGLGRGYTF
TRBD1,.,TRBV7-8,14,TRBJ1-4,TGTGCCAGCAGCTTAAGGGACAGTGGTGAAAAACTGTTTTTT,CASSLRDSGEKLFF
TRBD2,.,TRBV9,15,TRBJ2-3,TGTGCCAGCAGCGACCCTAGCGGTAGCACAGATACGCAGTATTTT,CASSDPSGSTDTQYF
TRBD2,few,TRBV4-3,16,TRBJ2-5,TGCGCCAGCAGCCAAGACTACCGGGGGGGCCGTGAGACCCAGTACTTC,CASSQDYRGGRETQYF
.,.,TRBV6-1,15,TRBJ1-3,TGTGCCAGCAGTGAAGCTTGGAGCTCTGGAAACACCATATATTTT,CASSEAWSSGNTIYF
TRBD2,.,TRBV7-2,15,TRBJ2-7,TGTGCCAGCAGCTTACTCGTTAGCGGGGGTTACGAGCAGTACTTC,CASSLLVSGGYEQYF
.,few,TRBV9,13,TRBJ1-2,TGTGCCAGCAGCGTTGGGCCCGCCTATGGCTACACCTTC,CASSVGPAYGYTF
.,few,TRBV6-1,12,TRBJ1-1,TGTGCCAGCAGTGTGTGGCAATATGAAGCTTTCTTT,CASSVWQYEAFF
.,few,TRBV2,13,TRBJ1-1,TGTGCCAGCAGTGAAGAGCAGGGGACTGAAGCTTTCTTT,CASSEEQGTEAFF
TRBD2,.,TRBV5-8,13,TRBJ2-5,TGTGCCAGCAGCACCCGGGGGGGGGAGACCCAGTACTTC,CASSTRGGETQYF
TRBD1,.,TRBV19,15,TRBJ1-6,TGTGCCAGTGTGACAGGGGAGGGGGTAAATTCACCCCTCCACTTT,CASVTGEGVNSPLHF
TRBD2,.,TRBV2,16,TRBJ2-1,TGTGCCAGCAGTGTGGGTAGCGGGGGCGACTACAATGAGCAGTTCTTC,CASSVGSGGDYNEQFF
TRBD1,once,TRBV4-1,15,TRBJ1-2,TGCGCCAGCAGCCGGGACGACAGGGGTAACTATGGCTACACCTTC,CASSRDDRGNYGYTF
TRBD1,.,TRBV19,13,TRBJ1-4,TGTGCCAGTACCGACAGGGCAAATGAAAAACTGTTTTTT,CASTDRANEKLFF
.,once,TRBV23-1,13,TRBJ1-6,TGCGCCAGCATTGAATCTCTCTCGCCACCCCTCCACTTT,CASIESLSPPLHF
.,.,TRBV12-5,15,TRBJ2-6,TGTGCTAGTGGTTTTGGAGGGTCTGGGGCCAACGTCCTGACTTTC,CASGFGGSGANVLTF
.,.,TRBV19,15,TRBJ1-2,TGTGCCAGTAGTAACGACAGGAGTCTGGACTATGGCTACACCTTC,CASSNDRSLDYGYTF